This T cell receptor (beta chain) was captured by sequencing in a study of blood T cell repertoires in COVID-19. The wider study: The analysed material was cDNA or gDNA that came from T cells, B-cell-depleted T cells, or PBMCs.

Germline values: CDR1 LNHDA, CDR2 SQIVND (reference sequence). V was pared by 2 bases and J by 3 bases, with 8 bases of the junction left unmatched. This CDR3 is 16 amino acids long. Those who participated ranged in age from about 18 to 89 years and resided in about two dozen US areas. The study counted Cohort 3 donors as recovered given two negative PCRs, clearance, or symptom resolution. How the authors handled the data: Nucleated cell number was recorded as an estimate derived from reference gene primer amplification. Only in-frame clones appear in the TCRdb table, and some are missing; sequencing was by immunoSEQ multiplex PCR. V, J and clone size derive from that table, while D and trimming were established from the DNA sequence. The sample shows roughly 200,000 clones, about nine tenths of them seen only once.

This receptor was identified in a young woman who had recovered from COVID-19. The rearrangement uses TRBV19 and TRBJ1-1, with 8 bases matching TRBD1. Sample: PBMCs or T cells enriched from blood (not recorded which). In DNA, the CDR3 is TGTGCCAGTAGTATAAGCAGGGGGCAGTCCCACACTGAAGCTTTCTTT. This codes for CASSISRGQSHTEAFF.